This is a list of T cell receptor beta chains from one sample in a study of cytomegalovirus exposure and HLA in healthy donors. Assay: immunoSEQ multiplex PCR; the TCRdb copy retains only in-frame clones and omits some. The sample includes 85,000 to 100,000 clones, approximately 63% seen only once; the top ten take 6.3%. The sample was PBMCs. The receptor set was obtained from a woman in her thirties in good health and CMV-seronegative. Each CDR3 is given with its conserved first and last residue. The D gene is left open where the match is weak. Where a row states a size, it is once, few, many or the class of an expanded clone; other rows omit it.

size: once; J: TRBJ1-2; D: TRBD1; V: TRBV28; CDR3: CASSPNDRGRGYGYTF; DNA: TGTGCCAGCAGTCCCAACGACAGGGGGCGAGGCTATGGCTACACCTTC
size: -; J: TRBJ1-5; D: TRBD1; V: TRBV11-2; CDR3: CASSLSGGGQPQHF; DNA: TGTGCCAGCAGCTTATCAGGGGGCGGTCAGCCCCAGCATTTT
size: -; J: TRBJ2-3; D: TRBD2; V: TRBV7-2; CDR3: CASRGGLASDTQYF; DNA: TGTGCCAGCAGAGGTGGACTAGCGTCAGATACGCAGTATTTT
size: few; J: TRBJ1-4; D: -; V: TRBV5-6; CDR3: CASSGAGREREKLFF; DNA: TGTGCCAGCAGCGGGGCGGGGAGGGAAAGGGAAAAACTGTTTTTT
size: -; J: TRBJ2-3; D: -; V: TRBV25-1; CDR3: CASSSGTDTQYF; DNA: TGTGCCAGCAGTTCGGGCACAGATACGCAGTATTTT
size: -; J: TRBJ1-2; D: -; V: TRBV7-2; CDR3: CASSLRGGAGYGYTF; DNA: TGTGCCAGCAGCTTAAGGGGGGGCGCCGGCTATGGCTACACCTTC
size: -; J: TRBJ2-7; D: -; V: TRBV10-3; CDR3: CEKARPFFRYF; DNA: TGTGAGAAAGCGCGTCCCTTTTTCAGGTACTTC
size: -; J: TRBJ2-7; D: -; V: TRBV9; CDR3: CASSPEGYSYEQYF; DNA: TGTGCCAGCAGCCCCGAGGGTTACTCCTACGAGCAGTACTTC
size: -; J: TRBJ1-5; D: TRBD1; V: TRBV5-6; CDR3: CASSGQGGQPQHF; DNA: TGTGCCAGCAGCGGACAGGGAGGTCAGCCCCAGCATTTT
size: -; J: TRBJ2-5; D: TRBD1; V: TRBV25-1; CDR3: CASSGDRGQETQYF; DNA: TGTGCCAGCAGTGGGGACAGGGGTCAAGAGACCCAGTACTTC
size: few; J: TRBJ1-3; D: -; V: TRBV7-8; CDR3: CASSLALGSGNTIYF; DNA: TGTGCCAGCAGCTTAGCGCTCGGCTCTGGAAACACCATATATTTT
size: -; J: TRBJ1-2; D: -; V: TRBV7-2; CDR3: CASSLVLGNGYTF; DNA: TGTGCCAGCAGCTTAGTACTAGGAAATGGCTACACCTTC
size: -; J: TRBJ1-4; D: TRBD1; V: TRBV2; CDR3: CASRMGTVQATNEKLFF; DNA: TGTGCCAGCAGGATGGGGACAGTGCAAGCGACTAATGAAAAACTGTTTTTT
size: -; J: TRBJ2-1; D: TRBD2; V: TRBV7-2; CDR3: CASSPAGLYNEQFF; DNA: TGTGCCAGCAGCCCAGCGGGACTATACAATGAGCAGTTCTTC
size: -; J: TRBJ1-2; D: TRBD1; V: TRBV10-3; CDR3: CAITGTGYGYTF; DNA: TGTGCCATCACCGGGACAGGGTATGGCTACACCTTC
size: -; J: TRBJ2-7; D: TRBD1; V: TRBV5-5; CDR3: CASSSPGQGVHEQYF; DNA: TGTGCCAGCAGCTCACCGGGACAGGGAGTTCACGAGCAGTACTTC
size: few; J: TRBJ2-1; D: TRBD2; V: TRBV4-1; CDR3: CASSHDRTSGGYNEQFF; DNA: TGCGCCAGCAGCCATGATCGGACGAGCGGGGGCTACAATGAGCAGTTCTTC
size: few; J: TRBJ2-1; D: -; V: TRBV7-2; CDR3: CASQNYNEQFF; DNA: TGTGCCAGCCAAAACTACAATGAGCAGTTCTTC
size: -; J: TRBJ1-3; D: -; V: TRBV7-6; CDR3: CASSLAVPGAGNTIYF; DNA: TGTGCCAGCAGCTTAGCAGTCCCCGGGGCTGGAAACACCATATATTTT
size: -; J: TRBJ2-7; D: -; V: TRBV7-6; CDR3: CASSSRVADFARQYF; DNA: TGTGCCAGCAGCTCCCGCGTAGCGGACTTTGCTCGGCAGTACTTC
size: -; J: TRBJ1-1; D: -; V: TRBV6-6; CDR3: CASSSPLTGLNTEAFF; DNA: TGTGCCAGCAGTTCCCCCCTAACAGGTCTGAACACTGAAGCTTTCTTT
size: -; J: TRBJ2-3; D: TRBD2; V: TRBV7-2; CDR3: CASSLSSGGAGTDTQYF; DNA: TGTGCCAGCAGCCTATCGAGCGGGGGGGCCGGCACAGATACGCAGTATTTT
size: -; J: TRBJ1-3; D: -; V: TRBV6-6; CDR3: CATLGTSGNTIYF; DNA: TGTGCCACCCTCGGGACAAGTGGGAACACCATATATTTT
size: -; J: TRBJ2-7; D: TRBD2; V: TRBV5-8; CDR3: CASSRREGTYEQYF; DNA: TGTGCCAGCAGCCGTCGGGAGGGGACCTACGAGCAGTACTTC
size: -; J: TRBJ2-6; D: -; V: TRBV14; CDR3: CASSLSRDFLLGANVLTF; DNA: TGTGCCAGCAGCCTATCCCGGGACTTCCTGCTCGGGGCCAACGTCCTGACTTTC
size: -; J: TRBJ2-7; D: -; V: TRBV10-2; CDR3: CASTGSSYEQYF; DNA: TGCGCCAGTACCGGGTCCTCCTACGAGCAGTACTTC
size: -; J: TRBJ2-1; D: TRBD1; V: TRBV19; CDR3: CASSSSSGGREQFF; DNA: TGTGCCAGTAGTTCGTCATCAGGGGGCCGTGAGCAGTTCTTC
size: -; J: TRBJ1-1; D: -; V: TRBV4-1; CDR3: CASSLFGQLGEAFF; DNA: TGCGCCAGCAGCCTATTTGGACAGCTAGGGGAAGCTTTCTTT
size: few; J: TRBJ1-5; D: -; V: TRBV6-1; CDR3: CASSGGSNQPQHF; DNA: TGTGCCAGCAGTGGAGGTAGCAATCAGCCCCAGCATTTT
size: few; J: TRBJ2-6; D: -; V: TRBV18; CDR3: CASSLTASGANVLTF; DNA: TGTGCCAGCTCACTGACAGCGTCTGGGGCCAACGTCCTGACTTTC
size: once; J: TRBJ1-1; D: -; V: TRBV5-4; CDR3: CASGRNTEAFF; DNA: TGTGCCAGCGGGAGGAACACTGAAGCTTTCTTT
size: few; J: TRBJ2-3; D: TRBD2; V: TRBV7-9; CDR3: CASSFLRGAGAGSDTQYF; DNA: TGTGCCAGCAGCTTCCTCCGGGGTGCGGGAGCTGGCTCAGATACGCAGTATTTT
size: once; J: TRBJ1-1; D: -; V: TRBV2; CDR3: CASPEHPPSVVARTEAFF; DNA: TGTGCCAGCCCTGAGCACCCCCCAAGCGTAGTAGCGAGGACTGAAGCTTTCTTT
size: many; J: TRBJ1-1; D: -; V: TRBV10-2; CDR3: CASSEVERSEAFF; DNA: TGCGCCAGCAGTGAGGTGGAGAGGTCTGAAGCTTTCTTT
size: -; J: TRBJ1-1; D: -; V: TRBV11-2; CDR3: CASSSVRTSSTEAFF; DNA: TGTGCCAGCAGCTCCGTCCGGACTAGTAGCACTGAAGCTTTCTTT
size: -; J: TRBJ1-2; D: TRBD1; V: TRBV5-8; CDR3: CASSLRVGTALF; DNA: TGTGCCAGCAGCTTGCGAGTGGGGACAGCCCTCTTC
size: -; J: TRBJ2-7; D: TRBD1; V: TRBV27; CDR3: CASSLSLGTGGYYEQYF; DNA: TGTGCCAGCAGTTTATCGTTAGGGACAGGGGGCTACTACGAGCAGTACTTC
size: few; J: TRBJ2-5; D: TRBD1; V: TRBV11-2; CDR3: CASSLDLDRVAGQTQYF; DNA: TGTGCCAGCAGCTTAGACCTGGACAGGGTGGCGGGACAGACCCAGTACTTC
size: -; J: TRBJ1-1; D: TRBD1; V: TRBV19; CDR3: CASSPAGGGEAFF; DNA: TGTGCCAGTAGTCCCGCGGGAGGGGGCGAAGCTTTCTTT
size: once; J: TRBJ2-5; D: -; V: TRBV19; CDR3: CASKESTQETQYF; DNA: TGTGCCAGTAAGGAGAGCACTCAAGAGACCCAGTACTTC
size: -; J: TRBJ2-1; D: TRBD2; V: TRBV7-9; CDR3: CASRGAGVGNNEQFF; DNA: TGTGCCAGCAGGGGAGCGGGAGTGGGAAACAATGAGCAGTTCTTC
size: few; J: TRBJ2-7; D: TRBD1; V: TRBV2; CDR3: CASSVQGQGYEQYF; DNA: TGTGCCAGCAGTGTACAGGGACAGGGCTACGAGCAGTACTTC
size: -; J: TRBJ2-3; D: -; V: TRBV4-3; CDR3: CASSQDVGRGSTDTQYF; DNA: TGCGCCAGCAGCCAAGACGTCGGACGGGGGAGCACAGATACGCAGTATTTT
size: -; J: TRBJ1-2; D: TRBD1; V: TRBV10-3; CDR3: CAISESQFGTDGYTF; DNA: TGTGCCATCAGTGAGTCGCAATTCGGGACAGATGGCTACACCTTC
size: -; J: TRBJ2-4; D: TRBD1; V: TRBV6-6; CDR3: CASSYPDRVRTNF; DNA: TGTGCCAGCAGTTACCCCGACAGGGTTAGGACGAACTTC
size: -; J: TRBJ1-1; D: -; V: TRBV7-3; CDR3: CASSRSPRTSGSTEAFF; DNA: TGTGCCAGCAGTCGATCCCCCAGGACCTCGGGGAGCACTGAAGCTTTCTTT
size: -; J: TRBJ2-2; D: TRBD1; V: TRBV6-1; CDR3: CASSVLGKGAQGIGELFF; DNA: TGTGCCAGCAGTGTCCTAGGAAAGGGGGCGCAGGGCATCGGGGAGCTGTTTTTT
size: -; J: TRBJ2-7; D: TRBD1; V: TRBV27; CDR3: CASSFRRQGAAGAHYEQYF; DNA: TGTGCCAGCAGTTTTCGCCGGCAGGGGGCCGCAGGAGCGCACTACGAGCAGTACTTC
size: once; J: TRBJ1-1; D: -; V: TRBV6-5; CDR3: CASTLNTEAFF; DNA: TGTGCCAGCACATTGAACACTGAAGCTTTCTTT
size: -; J: TRBJ2-1; D: TRBD1; V: TRBV10-3; CDR3: CAISGTGNYNEQFF; DNA: TGTGCCATCAGTGGGACAGGGAATTACAATGAGCAGTTCTTC
size: few; J: TRBJ2-2; D: TRBD2; V: TRBV4-3; CDR3: CASSQGLAGNTGELFF; DNA: TGCGCCAGCAGCCAAGGCCTAGCGGGGAACACCGGGGAGCTGTTTTTT
size: -; J: TRBJ2-7; D: -; V: TRBV9; CDR3: CASSRQEHYSYEQYF; DNA: TGTGCCAGCAGCAGACAGGAGCATTACTCCTACGAGCAGTACTTC
size: few; J: TRBJ2-5; D: -; V: TRBV7-9; CDR3: CASSPSTRKETQYF; DNA: TGTGCCAGCAGCCCCTCGACTAGGAAGGAGACCCAGTACTTC